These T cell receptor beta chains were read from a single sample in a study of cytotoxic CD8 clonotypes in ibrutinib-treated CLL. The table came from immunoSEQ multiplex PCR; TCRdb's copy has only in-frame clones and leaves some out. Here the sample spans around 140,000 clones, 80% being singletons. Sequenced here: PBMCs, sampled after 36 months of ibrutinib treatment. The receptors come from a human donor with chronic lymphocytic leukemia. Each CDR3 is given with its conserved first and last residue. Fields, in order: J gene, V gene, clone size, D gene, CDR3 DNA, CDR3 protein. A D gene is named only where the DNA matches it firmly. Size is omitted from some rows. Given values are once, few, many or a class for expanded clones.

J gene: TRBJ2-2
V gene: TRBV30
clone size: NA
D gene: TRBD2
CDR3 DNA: TGTGCCTGGAAATTAGCCGGGACTAGCAGCGCCGGGGAGCTGTTTTTT
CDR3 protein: CAWKLAGTSSAGELFF

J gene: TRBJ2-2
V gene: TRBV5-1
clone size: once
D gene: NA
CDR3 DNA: TGCGCCAGCAGCTTCAACGGGGGGCATAACACCGGGGAGCTGTTTTTT
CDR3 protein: CASSFNGGHNTGELFF

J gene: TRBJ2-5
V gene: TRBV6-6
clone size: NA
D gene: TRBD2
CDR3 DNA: TGTGCCAGCAGTCCCCGGGGAGCGGGGGGTCAAGAGACCCAGTACTTC
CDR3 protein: CASSPRGAGGQETQYF

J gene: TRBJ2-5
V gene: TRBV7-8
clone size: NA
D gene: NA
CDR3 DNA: TGTGCCAGCAGCAGCACCTTAGAGACCCAGTACTTC
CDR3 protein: CASSSTLETQYF

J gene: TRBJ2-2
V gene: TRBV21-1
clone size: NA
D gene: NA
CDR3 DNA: TGTGCCAGCAGCAAAGAGATTAGCGGACAGGGGAAGATCGGGGAGCTGTTTTTT
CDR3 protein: CASSKEISGQGKIGELFF

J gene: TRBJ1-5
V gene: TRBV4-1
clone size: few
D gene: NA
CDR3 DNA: TGCGCCAGCAGCCAAGTCGGGGGGAATCAGCCCCAGCATTTT
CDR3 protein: CASSQVGGNQPQHF

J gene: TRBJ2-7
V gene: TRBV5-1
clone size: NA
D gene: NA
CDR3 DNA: TGCGCCAGCAGCCCAGGACTAACTAGGACCTACGAGCAGTACTTC
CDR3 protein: CASSPGLTRTYEQYF

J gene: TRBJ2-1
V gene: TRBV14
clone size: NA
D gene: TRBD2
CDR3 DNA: TGTGCCAGCAGCCAAGATACGGGACTAGCGGGATACTCCTACAATGAGCAGTTCTTC
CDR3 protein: CASSQDTGLAGYSYNEQFF

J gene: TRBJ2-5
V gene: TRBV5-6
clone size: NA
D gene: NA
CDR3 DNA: TGTGCCAGCAGCTCGGGAGTAGAGACCCAGTACTTC
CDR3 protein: CASSSGVETQYF

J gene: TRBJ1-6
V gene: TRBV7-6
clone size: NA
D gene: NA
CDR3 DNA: TGTGCCAGCAGCTTATTAGGTTCACCCCTCCACTTT
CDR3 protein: CASSLLGSPLHF

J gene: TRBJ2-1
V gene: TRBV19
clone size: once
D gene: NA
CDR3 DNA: TGTGCCAGTAGTATCGGTACCGGGATCACCTACAATGAGCAGTTCTTC
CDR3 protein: CASSIGTGITYNEQFF

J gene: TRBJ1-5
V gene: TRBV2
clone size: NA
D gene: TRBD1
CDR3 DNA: TGTGCCAGCAGCGGACAGGGGGCGGGCAATCAGCCCCAGCATTTT
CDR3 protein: CASSGQGAGNQPQHF

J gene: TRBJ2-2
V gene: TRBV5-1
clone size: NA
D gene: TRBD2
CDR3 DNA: TGCGCCAGCAGCCCCCTCGGACTAGCGGGAGGGACGAACACCGGGGAGCTGTTTTTT
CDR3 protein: CASSPLGLAGGTNTGELFF

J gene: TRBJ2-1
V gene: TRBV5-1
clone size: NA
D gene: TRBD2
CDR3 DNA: TGCGCCAGCAGCTCGGGGACTAGCGGGGTCAATGAGCAGTTCTTC
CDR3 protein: CASSSGTSGVNEQFF

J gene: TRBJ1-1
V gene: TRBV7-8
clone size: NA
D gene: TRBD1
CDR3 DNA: TGTGCCAGCAGCCCAAGTCCAGGGGGCAATACTGAAGCTTTCTTT
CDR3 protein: CASSPSPGGNTEAFF

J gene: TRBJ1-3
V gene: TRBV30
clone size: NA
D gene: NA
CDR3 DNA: TGTGCCTGGAGTAATAACAGAAACACCATATATTTT
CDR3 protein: CAWSNNRNTIYF

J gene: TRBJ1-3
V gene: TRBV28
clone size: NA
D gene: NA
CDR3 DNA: TGTGCCAGCAGTTTAGTCAGGGCATACTCTGGAAACACCATATATTTT
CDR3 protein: CASSLVRAYSGNTIYF

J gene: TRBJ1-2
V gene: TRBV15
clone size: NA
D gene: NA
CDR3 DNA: TGTGCCACCAGCAGAGCAGCGGTCTGGGGAGCTAACTATGGCTACACCTTC
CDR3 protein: CATSRAAVWGANYGYTF

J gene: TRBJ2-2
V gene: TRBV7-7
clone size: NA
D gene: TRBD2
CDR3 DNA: TGTGCCAGCAGCAACCCTCTGGGGGGGAGTCAGAACACCGGGGAGCTGTTTTTT
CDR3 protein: CASSNPLGGSQNTGELFF

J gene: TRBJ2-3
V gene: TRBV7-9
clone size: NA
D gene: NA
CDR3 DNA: TGTGCCAGCAGCTCTTATCAACAGCTAAGTACGCAGTATTTT
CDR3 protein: CASSSYQQLSTQYF